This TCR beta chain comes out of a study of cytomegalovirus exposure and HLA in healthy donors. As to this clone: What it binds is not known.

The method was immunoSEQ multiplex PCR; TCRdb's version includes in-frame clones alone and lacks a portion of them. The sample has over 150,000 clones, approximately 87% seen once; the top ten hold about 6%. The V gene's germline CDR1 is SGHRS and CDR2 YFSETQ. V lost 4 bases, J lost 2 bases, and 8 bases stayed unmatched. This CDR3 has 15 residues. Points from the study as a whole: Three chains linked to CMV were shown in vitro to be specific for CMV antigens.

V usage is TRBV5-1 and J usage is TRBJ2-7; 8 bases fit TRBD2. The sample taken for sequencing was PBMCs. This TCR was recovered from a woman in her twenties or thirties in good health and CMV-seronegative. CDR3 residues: CASSLLSGGPYEQYF. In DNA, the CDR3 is TGCGCCAGCAGCCTGCTCTCGGGAGGGCCCTACGAGCAGTACTTC.